These 21 T cell receptor beta chains originate from one sample sequenced in a study of cytomegalovirus exposure and HLA in healthy donors (dated by TCRdb to the late 2010s). Libraries were made using the immunoSEQ multiplex PCR assay. A mixture of 60 forward primers for TCR Vbeta segments and 13 reverse primers for TCR Jbeta segments was used in the multiplex PCR. The table comes from immuneACCESS by way of TCRdb, which keeps in-frame sequences with V and J called. Part of the clones is missing from these tables; in studies checked, under half for an unresolved V gene and the rest for unknown reasons. The sample has approximately 300,000 clones on record, 80% of them singletons. The top ten clonotypes cover about 0.29% of the sample. The sequenced sample consisted of PBMCs. The origin of the receptors is a girl aged 2 to 10 in good health and CMV-seronegative.

The V call is TRBV7-9, the J call TRBJ1-2, with a possible D match to TRBD1 (5 bases). Germline V gene sequence: CDR1 SEHNR, CDR2 FQNEAQ (reference sequence). The CDR3 has 12 residues. Trimming removed 1 base from V and 8 bases from J, with 8 bases in between. The DNA of the CDR3 is TGTGCCAGCAGCTTAGGGACATCCGGCTACACCTTC. Protein: CASSLGTSGYTF.

This chain uses TRBV4-1 with TRBJ2-7; TRBD1 is a possible D gene (6 bases). Germline V lookup: CDR1 MGHRA, CDR2 YSYEKL. V was clipped by 2 bases and J by 4 bases, with 12 bases between them. The CDR3 is 14 amino acids. The CDR3 DNA is TGCGCCAGCAGCCAACCGGGACAAAAATACGAGCAGTACTTC. Encoded protein: CASSQPGQKYEQYF.

This chain joins TRBV27 and TRBJ2-7; 7 positions agree with TRBD2. Germline V CDR1 and CDR2: MNHEY, SMNVEV (reference sequence). Trimming cost V 4 bases and J 3 bases; bases outside gene matches: 3. The CDR3 is 13 amino acids. The CDR3 DNA reads as TGTGCCAGCAGTTCCGGGGGGAACTACGAGCAGTACTTC. Its translation is CASSSGGNYEQYF.

J is TRBJ1-5 and V is TRBV19, with TRBD1 as a possible D gene (6 bases). V lost 4 bases and J lost 1, with 11 bases in between. Per germline, CDR1 LNHDA and CDR2 SQIVND (reference sequence). CDR3 length: 15 amino acids. The CDR3 sequence is CASSTQGLSNQPQHF. DNA for the CDR3: TGTGCCAGTAGTACACAGGGTTTAAGCAATCAGCCCCAGCATTTT.

The V and J genes are TRBV7-9 and TRBJ2-7; TRBD1 might be the D (5 bases). Germline V gene sequence: CDR1 SEHNR, CDR2 FQNEAQ (reference sequence). V lost 1 base and J lost 3, with 22 bases in between. This CDR3 has 18 residues. The CDR3 reads CASSLDIGQGTFLYEQYF. The CDR3, as DNA: TGTGCCAGCAGCTTAGATATTGGGCAGGGTACCTTCCTCTACGAGCAGTACTTC.

This chain joins TRBV19 and TRBJ1-1; D unclear. The V gene lost 6 bases and the J gene lost 6 bases, with 11 bases spanning the gap. The germline V gene has CDR1 LNHDA and CDR2 SQIVND (reference sequence). This CDR3 comprises 12 residues. Here the CDR3 DNA reads TGTGCCAGTAGAACCCCCCCGGCTGAAGCTTTCTTT. It yields the protein CASRTPPAEAFF.

The chain recombines TRBV5-1 with TRBJ2-1, with D perhaps TRBD2 (7 bases). Trimming removed 5 bases at V and 0 bases at J, with 21 bases between. CDR1 SGHRS and CDR2 YFSETQ come from the germline V gene. The CDR3 spans 18 residues. DNA of the CDR3: TGCGCCAGCAGGGACCCCGGGGGGCCCCTTAGCTCCTACAATGAGCAGTTCTTC. This gives the protein CASRDPGGPLSSYNEQFF.

J is TRBJ2-7 and V is TRBV28, with TRBD2 as a possible D gene (5 bases). The length of the CDR3 is 15 residues. V lost 2 bases, J lost 3 bases, and 14 bases lay in between. From germline, CDR1 is MDHEN and CDR2 SYDVKM. Here the CDR3 DNA reads TGTGCCAGCAGTTTAGCCGGAGAGGGCAGCTACGAGCAGTACTTC. Translation: CASSLAGEGSYEQYF.

The V call is TRBV5-1, the J call TRBJ2-6, with TRBD2 matching over 12 bases. The V segment lost 4 bases and the J segment 0 bases; nucleotides outside the gene matches: 5. Per the germline V gene, CDR1 is SGHRS and CDR2 is YFSETQ. CDR3 length: 18 amino acids. This CDR3 reads CASSLGLAGSSGANVLTF. CDR3 bases: TGCGCCAGCAGCCTAGGACTAGCGGGAAGCTCTGGGGCCAACGTCCTGACTTTC.

The rearrangement uses TRBV28 and TRBJ2-4; a possible D gene is TRBD2 (5 bases). V was cut by 6 bases and J by 8 bases, with 11 bases left in between. Germline V gene data show CDR1 as MDHEN and CDR2 as SYDVKM. The CDR3 totals 12 residues. The CDR3 DNA is TGTGCCAGCAGGGGGTCGGGGTACATTCAGTACTTC. This translates into CASRGSGYIQYF.

V gene TRBV7-2 combines with J gene TRBJ2-7; D is undetermined. Germline CDR1 reads SGHTA; CDR2 reads FQGNSA. The CDR3 is 15 amino acids. V lost 3 bases to trimming and J lost 5 bases, with 17 bases between them. The CDR3 sequence is CASSLQRGSGNEQYF. The DNA of the CDR3 is TGTGCCAGCAGCTTGCAGCGTGGGTCTGGTAACGAGCAGTACTTC.

V usage is TRBV30 and J usage is TRBJ2-2; 7 bases fit TRBD2. CDR3 length: 15 amino acids. V lost 1 base, J lost 4 bases, and 6 bases stayed unmatched. CDR1 is GTSNPN and CDR2 is SVGIG in the germline V gene (reference sequence). In nucleotides, the CDR3 is TGTGCCTGGAGTGGCGGGAGTCTAAGCACCGGGGAGCTGTTTTTT. This encodes CAWSGGSLSTGELFF.

CDR3: CASSLKRQGEDTQYF. For the CDR3, the DNA is TGTGCCAGCAGCTTAAAGAGACAGGGGGAAGATACGCAGTATTTT. The gene calls are TRBV7-4 and TRBJ2-3; 9 bases line up with TRBD1. The CDR3 spans 15 residues. The germline V gene encodes CDR1 SGHVT and CDR2 SQSDAQ. V trimming: 2 bases; J trimming: 5 bases; junction bases outside the gene matches: 5.

The rearrangement uses TRBV19 and TRBJ2-3; TRBD2 agrees at 11 bases. CDR3 length: 15 residues. From germline, CDR1 is LNHDA and CDR2 SQIVND (reference sequence). The V and J ends lost 7 bases and 6 bases, in that order; junction bases with no gene match: 9. The CDR3 spells CASTDSGRASDTQYF. The CDR3 DNA follows: TGTGCCAGTACCGATAGCGGGAGGGCCTCGGATACGCAGTATTTT.

The V and J genes are TRBV7-7 and TRBJ2-7, with TRBD2 matching over 10 bases. Germline V gene lookup returns CDR1 SSHAT and CDR2 FNYEAQ (reference sequence). The V and J ends lost 1 base and 2 bases, in that order; junction bases with no gene match: 2. The CDR3 runs to 15 residues. The CDR3 region has the DNA TGTGCCAGCAGCTTAGGGACTAGCGGTACCTACGAGCAGTACTTC. This sequence encodes CASSLGTSGTYEQYF. The variable domain in full, with the rest retrieved from reference TRBV7-7 and TRBJ2-7, is GAGVSQSPRYKVTKRGQDVTLRCDPISSHATLYWYQQALGQGPEFLTYFNYEAQPDKSGLPSDRFSAERPEGSISTLTIQRTEQRDSAMYRCASSLGTSGTYEQYFGPGTRLTVT.

The rearrangement uses TRBV6-5 and TRBJ2-2, with D possibly matching TRBD2 (5 bases). The V gene lost 4 bases and the J gene lost 4 bases, with 10 bases spanning the gap. The germline CDR1 and CDR2 sequences are MNHEY and SVGAGI. This CDR3 has 14 amino acids. CDR3 bases: TGTGCCAGCAGTTTAACTAGATTCACCGGGGAGCTGTTTTTT. Its translation is CASSLTRFTGELFF.

The chain links TRBV9 to TRBJ2-1, with 7 bases aligning to TRBD2. Germline V gene lookup returns CDR1 SGDLS and CDR2 YYNGEE. This CDR3 contains 14 residues. J gave up 5 bases and V 3 bases, and 5 bases lay outside the gene matches. The CDR3 spells CASSERGYNNEQFF. The CDR3 DNA sequence: TGTGCCAGCAGCGAGCGGGGCTATAACAATGAGCAGTTCTTC.

The chain couples TRBV7-9 to TRBJ1-2; D uncertain. V was pared by 5 bases and J by 7 bases, with 14 bases between. Germline lookup yields CDR1 SEHNR and CDR2 FQNEAQ (reference sequence). The CDR3 loop spans 13 amino acids. CDR3 region: CASSEMEDTGYTF. The CDR3 bases are TGTGCCAGCAGCGAGATGGAGGATACTGGCTACACCTTC. Using reference TRBV7-9 and TRBJ1-2 for the parts outside the CDR3, the full variable domain is DTGVSQNPRHKITKRGQNVTFRCDPISEHNRLYWYRQTLGQGPEFLTYFQNEAQLEKSRLLSDRFSAERPKGSFSTLEIQRTEQGDSAMYLCASSEMEDTGYTFGSGTRLTVV.

The chain links TRBV9 to TRBJ2-7, with TRBD1 as a possible D gene (6 bases). V was shortened by 6 bases and J by 2 bases, with 24 bases between the two germline ends. This CDR3 is 17 amino acids long. CDR1 is SGDLS, CDR2 YYNGEE, per germline. The CDR3 sequence is CASTEGETRAATYEQYF. As DNA, the CDR3 is TGTGCCAGCACCGAGGGGGAAACGAGGGCAGCGACCTACGAGCAGTACTTC.

This clone was recorded a few times. This chain links TRBV19 with TRBJ2-5, with a tentative D call TRBD2 (6 bases). CDR1 LNHDA and CDR2 SQIVND come from the germline V gene (reference sequence). Trimming shortened V by 2 bases and J by 7 bases, and 14 bases separated the two germline ends. The CDR3 runs 14 residues. CDR3 sequence (DNA): TGTGCCAGTAGTATACCCGGGAGCGGGCGGACCCAGTACTTC. Translation: CASSIPGSGRTQYF.

This rearrangement joins TRBV6-4 to TRBJ1-3, with D possibly TRBD1 on 5 matching bases. Looked up from germline, CDR1 is MRHNA and CDR2 is SNTAGT. Trimming removed 3 bases from V and 5 bases from J, with 17 bases in between. The CDR3 contains 16 residues. The CDR3 sequence is CASSEWGPARRNTIYF. The CDR3 coding sequence is TGTGCCAGCAGTGAGTGGGGCCCCGCGCGGAGAAACACCATATATTTT.